The 10 T cell receptor beta chains listed next were all sequenced from one sample in a study of blood T cells in healthy people across ages. The second PCR ran roughly 6 to 11 cycles with a sample-barcoded 5' primer and J-beta primers. TCRdb recomputed calls from the 5' RACE reads with MiXCR, one row per CDR3 protein. The sample includes 790,000 or so distinct CDR3 sequences, around 50% of them seen just once. The sequencing sample was made of blood. The receptors shown here come from an elderly man in good health.

This clonotype has just a few counts. The chain uses TRBV25-1 and TRBJ2-7; 11 nucleotides align to TRBD2. CDR3 length: 15 amino acids. The V segment lost 4 bases and the J segment 5 bases; nucleotides outside the gene matches: 7. Germline V gene sequence: CDR1 MGHDK, CDR2 SYGVNS. The CDR3 DNA sequence: TGTGCCAGCAGTGCGGCTAGCGGGGGGAGGGACGAGCAGTACTTC. Its protein is CASSAASGGRDEQYF.

Many counts were recorded for this clonotype. This chain links TRBV11-2 with TRBJ2-3, with 11 bases fitting TRBD2. Germline CDR1 and CDR2: SGHAT and FQNNGV. The V segment lost 3 bases and the J segment 2 bases; nucleotides outside the gene matches: 19. This CDR3 comprises 21 residues. The CDR3 DNA reads as TGTGCCAGCAGCTTCTCGTCCCCTAGCGGGAGGCTAACCCGAGACACAGATACGCAGTATTTT. The encoded protein is CASSFSSPSGRLTRDTDTQYF.

Remarks on this clonotype: With a much larger clone just one base away, this may be a read error. The chain couples TRBV29-1 to TRBJ2-5; TRBD1 or TRBD2 may be the D gene (6 bases each). V was clipped by 7 bases and J by 3 bases, with 12 bases between them. CDR1 is SQVTM and CDR2 is ANQGSEA in the germline V gene. The CDR3 consists of 12 residues. The DNA of the CDR3 is TGCAGCGCCCGGCGGGACAAAGAGACCCAGTACTTC. Translating it yields CSARRDKETQYF.

This chain joins TRBV11-2 and TRBJ2-3, with 7 nucleotides matching TRBD2. V lost 7 bases, J lost 6 bases, and 10 bases stayed unmatched. The CDR3 covers 14 residues. From germline, CDR1 is SGHAT and CDR2 FQNNGV. The CDR3 DNA is TGTGCCAGCACCCTGACTAGCCCTGAGGATACGCAGTATTTT. Residues: CASTLTSPEDTQYF.

Points on this clonotype: Being one base from a much bigger clone, this may be a read error. Given the absence of the conserved phenylalanine or tryptophan at the CDR3 end, a read error is likely. The chain links TRBV12-3 or TRBV12-4 to TRBJ2-3; D gene ambiguous. The CDR3 sequence is 13 residues long. The germline V and J ends were trimmed by 5 bases and 6 bases, with 12 bases remaining between them. CDR3 DNA sequence: TGTGCCAGCAGTGTACGAGAAGGGGATACGCAGTATGTT. This translates into CASSVREGDTQYV.

V and J are TRBV5-1 and TRBJ1-5, with D hard to call. Germline V lookup: CDR1 SGHRS, CDR2 YFSETQ. Trimming removed 6 bases at V and 1 base at J, with 11 bases between. CDR3 length: 14 amino acids. CDR3 bases: TGCGCCAGCAACTTATCCGGGAGCAATCAGCCCCAGCATTTT. Encoded protein: CASNLSGSNQPQHF. The entire variable domain, with the rest obtained from reference TRBV5-1 and TRBJ1-5, is as follows: KAGVTQTPRYLIKTRGQQVTLSCSPISGHRSVSWYQQTPGQGLQFLFEYFSETQRNKGNFPGRFSGRQFSNSRSEMNVSTLELGDSALYLCASNLSGSNQPQHFGDGTRLSIL.

In regard to this clonotype: One end of the junction fails to match germline, which may point to a read error. The chain couples TRBV10-3 to TRBJ2-5; D might be TRBD2 (5 bases). The CDR3 spans 13 residues. From germline, CDR1 is ENHRY and CDR2 SYGVKD. This chain's CDR3 is CAISEVVSNERFF. CDR3 coding DNA: TGTGCCATCAGTGAAGTAGTTAGTAATGAGCGGTTCTTC.

The chain is built from TRBV6-2 or TRBV6-3 and TRBJ2-4; D may match TRBD1 or TRBD2 (5 bases each). The J call is uncertain, as TRBJ2-7 better fits the DNA end. This CDR3 is 15 amino acids long. In germline, CDR1 is MNHEY, CDR2 SVGEGT. This CDR3 is CASSYRPGTVDEQYF. As DNA, the CDR3 is TGTGCCAGCAGTTACAGACCCGGGACCGTTGACGAGCAGTACTTC.

The rearrangement links TRBV2 to TRBJ2-3, with TRBD2 matching over 7 bases. J gave up 0 bases and V 10 bases, and 13 bases lay outside the gene matches. The CDR3 has 16 residues. Germline CDR1 SNHLY, CDR2 FYNNEI. The CDR3 spells CATHDGLDPSTDTQYF. The CDR3 DNA sequence: TGTGCCACACATGATGGACTAGATCCGAGCACAGATACGCAGTATTTT.

This clonotype was observed a few times. The genes are TRBV7-2 and TRBJ2-7, with D hard to call. The CDR3 extends over 16 amino acids. Germline V CDR1 and CDR2: SGHTA, FQGNSA. V lost 7 bases, J lost 0 bases, and 19 bases lay in between. CDR3 coding DNA: TGTGCCAGCACCCAGGCCCCCCCGCGGTCCTCCTACGAGCAGTACTTC. It codes for CASTQAPPRSSYEQYF.